One and the same sample provided the 3 T cell receptor beta chains below, sequenced in a study of blood T cell repertoires in COVID-19. Produced via immunoSEQ multiplex PCR; TCRdb's table is partial and in-frame only. Here the sample spans about 210,000 clones, roughly 79% being singletons. Material: PBMCs or T cells enriched from blood (not recorded which). The source is a woman in her forties or fifties with acute COVID-19.

There are a few counts of this clone. The chain carries TRBV5-1 and TRBJ1-6; TRBD1 matches at 7 bases. The CDR3 sequence is 16 residues long. The J segment lost 10 bases and the V segment lost 0 bases, leaving 10 bases of the junction unmatched. Germline values: CDR1 SGHRS, CDR2 YFSETQ. DNA for the CDR3: TGCGCCAGCAGCTTGGGGGGCACAGGGGCAGAATCACCCCTCCACTTT. Translating gives CASSLGGTGAESPLHF.

This chain joins TRBV6-6 and TRBJ2-2; 14 bases map to TRBD2. Germline CDR1 and CDR2: MNHNY and SVGAGI (reference sequence). This CDR3 has 20 amino acids. The J segment lost 7 bases and the V segment lost 5 bases, leaving 18 bases of the junction unmatched. The CDR3 DNA sequence: TGTGCCAGCAGTCAGACCGGGACAGGGACTAGCGGGGGCGCCCGCGGGGAGCTGTTTTTT. Protein: CASSQTGTGTSGGARGELFF.

This clone has only one observation. The CDR3 region is CASTATNEKLFF. As DNA, the CDR3 is TGTGCCAGCACTGCAACTAATGAAAAACTGTTTTTT. V and J are TRBV6-6 and TRBJ1-4; D is uncertain. Germline CDR1 reads MNHNY; CDR2 reads SVGAGI (reference sequence). This CDR3 comprises 12 residues. V lost 7 bases and J lost 0, with 3 bases in between.